Each of the 13 T cell receptor beta chains below was sequenced from the same sample in a study of T-cell memory formation after mild COVID-19 (dated by TCRdb to the early 2020s). The library was prepared using 5' RACE. TCRdb shows the sequencer as Illumina NovaSeq 6000. In TCRdb, the public reads were trimmed at Q25 with fastp and aligned with MiXCR, with productive beta chains retained. Under each unique CDR3 protein, matching rows form one entry showing the most common genes and DNA. This sample lists fewer than 150,000 distinct CDR3 sequences; 20% to 25% were detected once. The top ten clonotypes cover approximately 40% of the sample. Sequenced input: PBMCs or a T cell subset sorted from them (not recorded which). These receptors all stem from a man between 18 and 29 years old who had mild COVID-19 (a few samples of this study predate the infection). The sample titles of this study are shuffled in the database, so cell type and time point are left out; the donor was told from shared clones.

The J gene is TRBJ2-7, the V gene TRBV5-5; D may be TRBD1 (6 bases). Germline CDR1 reads SGHKS; CDR2 reads YYEKEE (reference sequence). The CDR3 consists of 14 residues. The V gene lost 2 bases and the J gene lost 3 bases, with 12 bases spanning the gap. The CDR3 loop reads CASSFPGHYYEQYF. The CDR3 nucleotides read TGTGCCAGCAGCTTTCCGGGACACTACTACGAGCAGTACTTC.

A few counts support this clonotype. CDR3 region: CASSLGGGHYEQYV. In DNA, the CDR3 is TGTGCCAGCAGCTTAGGCGGGGGGCACTACGAGCAGTACGTC. The J gene is TRBJ2-7, the V gene TRBV7-2, with TRBD2 identical over 8 bases. CDR3 size: 14 residues. The germline CDR1 and CDR2 sequences are SGHTA and FQGNSA. V lost 1 base to trimming and J lost 3 bases; unmatched junction nucleotides: 2.

CDR3 nucleotides: TGTGCCAGCAGCCAACCCTTGGGCGGCCCCTCCGGCAATGAGCAGTTCTTC. This codes for CASSQPLGGPSGNEQFF. The rearrangement uses TRBV3-1 and TRBJ2-1; D uncertain. CDR1 is LGHDT, CDR2 YNNKEL, per germline (reference sequence). The CDR3 consists of 17 residues. The germline V and J ends were trimmed by 2 bases and 6 bases, with 20 bases remaining between them.

This clonotype turned up a few times. The J gene is TRBJ2-2, the V gene TRBV12-3 or TRBV12-4; maybe TRBD2 (5 bases). The CDR3 consists of 13 residues. The ends were cut back, 5 bases at V and 4 bases at J, with 8 bases in the middle. The CDR3 bases are TGTGCCAGCAGTCGGGGAGCCACCGGGGAGCTGTTTTTT. Translation gives CASSRGATGELFF.

This clonotype was counted only a few times. The chain has TRBV6-2 or TRBV6-3 and TRBJ2-1; TRBD1 is a possible D gene (5 bases). V gave up 7 bases and J gave up 3 bases, with 7 bases separating them. The CDR3 contains 12 residues. Germline V lookup: CDR1 MNHEY, CDR2 SVGEGT. CDR3 nucleotide sequence: TGTGCCAGCACGCAGGGCTACAATGAGCAGTTCTTC. The encoded protein is CASTQGYNEQFF.

This chain connects TRBV4-3 to TRBJ2-7; 7 bases align to TRBD1. The CDR3 length is 15 residues. Trimming cost V 4 bases and J 0 bases; bases outside gene matches: 6. Germline loops: CDR1 LGHNA, CDR2 YSLEER. CDR3 protein: CASSLGTASSYEQYF. The CDR3 nucleotides read TGCGCCAGCAGCCTTGGGACAGCCTCCTCCTACGAGCAGTACTTC.

This clonotype came up a few times. This chain joins TRBV29-1 and TRBJ2-3, with D hard to call. The CDR3 is 17 residues long. Germline V gene sequence: CDR1 SQVTM, CDR2 ANQGSEA. Trimming removed 0 bases at V and 0 bases at J, with 16 bases between. The CDR3 loop is CSVEDPGERASTDTQYF. The DNA of the CDR3 is TGCAGCGTTGAAGATCCGGGCGAACGGGCCAGCACAGATACGCAGTATTTT.

This clonotype was detected ten times or more. V and J are TRBV3-1 and TRBJ1-6; 12 nucleotides align to TRBD1. This CDR3 comprises 19 residues. CDR1 is LGHDT and CDR2 is YNNKEL in the germline V gene (reference sequence). V lost 3 bases, J lost 2 bases, and 8 bases stayed unmatched. This chain's CDR3 is CASSHGPGQGATYNSPLHF. The CDR3 nucleotides read TGTGCCAGCAGCCATGGGCCGGGACAGGGGGCGACCTATAATTCACCCCTCCACTTT.

The chain combines TRBV4-1 with TRBJ2-1; D assignment may be TRBD1 or TRBD2 (6 bases each). The CDR3 has 17 residues. The V gene lost 1 base and the J gene lost 3 bases, with 16 bases spanning the gap. The germline V gene encodes CDR1 MGHRA and CDR2 YSYEKL. The CDR3, as DNA: TGCGCCAGCAGCCAAGCGGCAGGGGAGGTCATCTACAATGAGCAGTTCTTC. Translating it yields CASSQAAGEVIYNEQFF.

The gene calls are TRBV12-3 or TRBV12-4 and TRBJ2-5; 14 positions agree with TRBD2. J gave up 2 bases and V 6 bases, and 11 bases lay outside the gene matches. CDR3 length equals 18 residues. CDR3: CASSPRGRLAGGQETQYF. The CDR3 nucleotides are TGTGCCAGCAGCCCTAGAGGGCGACTAGCGGGGGGGCAAGAGACCCAGTACTTC.

This clonotype was recorded a few times. The V call is TRBV12-3 or TRBV12-4, the J call TRBJ1-1; 8 positions match TRBD1. This CDR3 has 13 residues. The J segment lost 9 bases and the V segment lost 6 bases, leaving 9 bases of the junction unmatched. DNA of the CDR3: TGTGCCAGCAGCTTTCCCGGGACAGGACAAGCTTTCTTT. Protein sequence: CASSFPGTGQAFF.

The rearrangement links TRBV7-9 to TRBJ1-2; D unclear. The CDR3 covers 12 residues. Germline values: CDR1 SEHNR, CDR2 FQNEAQ (reference sequence). V lost 5 bases and J lost 8, with 12 bases in between. The DNA for the CDR3 is TGTGCCAGCAGCCCGCACCGCGGCGGCTACACCTTC. It specifies CASSPHRGGYTF.

V is TRBV6-5 and J is TRBJ2-7, with a possible D match to TRBD1 (5 bases). The germline V gene encodes CDR1 MNHEY and CDR2 SVGAGI. This CDR3 spans 16 amino acids. Trimming removed 0 bases at V and 2 bases at J, with 14 bases between. The chain's CDR3 is CASSYSGRVLAYEQYF. CDR3 nucleotide sequence: TGTGCCAGCAGTTACTCGGGCAGGGTGTTGGCCTACGAGCAGTACTTC.